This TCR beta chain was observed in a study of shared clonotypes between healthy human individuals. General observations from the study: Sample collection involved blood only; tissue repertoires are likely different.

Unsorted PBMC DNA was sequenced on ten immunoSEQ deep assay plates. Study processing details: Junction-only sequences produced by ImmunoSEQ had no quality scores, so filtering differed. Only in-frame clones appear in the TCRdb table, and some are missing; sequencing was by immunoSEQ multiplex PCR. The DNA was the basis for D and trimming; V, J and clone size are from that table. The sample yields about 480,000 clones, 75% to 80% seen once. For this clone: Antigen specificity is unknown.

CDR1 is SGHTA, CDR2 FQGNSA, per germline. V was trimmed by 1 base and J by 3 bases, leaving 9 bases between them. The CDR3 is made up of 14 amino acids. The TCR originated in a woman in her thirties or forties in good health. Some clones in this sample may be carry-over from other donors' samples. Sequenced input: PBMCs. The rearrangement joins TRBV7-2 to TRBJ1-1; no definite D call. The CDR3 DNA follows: TGTGCCAGCAGCTTAGTGCAGCGGCACACTGAAGCTTTCTTT. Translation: CASSLVQRHTEAFF. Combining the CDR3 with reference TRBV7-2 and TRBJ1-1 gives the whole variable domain GAGVSQSPSNKVTEKGKDVELRCDPISGHTALYWYRQSLGQGLEFLIYFQGNSAPDKSGLPSDRFSAERTGGSVSTLTIQRTQQEDSAVYLCASSLVQRHTEAFFGQGTRLTVV.